This is a list of T cell receptor beta chains from one sample in a study of blood T cells in healthy people across ages. TCRdb analysed the 5' RACE reads with MiXCR anew, one entry per CDR3 protein. This sample has about 2 million distinct CDR3 sequences; around 48% occur once, and the top ten carry roughly 2.1%. The specimen was blood. The receptor set was obtained from a woman aged 35 to 49 in good health. CDR3s include the opening cysteine and the closing phenylalanine or tryptophan. A D gene is named only where the DNA matches it firmly. Clone size appears in some rows only: once, few, many, or a class for an expanded clone.

>-|-|TRBV9|TRBJ2-3
CASSAVPGGTDTQYF
TGTGCCAGCAGCGCGGTCCCGGGGGGCACAGATACGCAGTATTTT
>-|TRBD1|TRBV4-1|TRBJ2-4
CASSQTGDGTKNIQYF
TGCGCCAGCAGCCAGACAGGGGATGGGACCAAAAACATTCAGTACTTC
>-|-|TRBV10-2|TRBJ2-5
CASSEAWGGETQYF
TGCGCCAGCAGTGAGGCTTGGGGTGGAGAGACCCAGTACTTC
>once|TRBD2|TRBV12-5|TRBJ2-5
CASGFSLGGGSQETQYF
TGTGCTAGTGGTTTTTCCCTAGGCGGGGGAAGCCAAGAGACCCAGTACTTC
>-|TRBD1|TRBV9|TRBJ1-6
CASSQTGDSPLHF
TGTGCCAGCAGTCAAACAGGGGACTCACCCCTCCACTTT
>few|-|TRBV4-2|TRBJ2-5
CASSQEWLRETQYF
TGTGCCAGCAGCCAAGAATGGTTGCGGGAGACCCAGTACTTC
>-|-|TRBV4-2|TRBJ2-1
CASSQESSGAKQFF
TGTGCCAGCAGCCAAGAATCGTCGGGGGCGAAGCAGTTCTTC
>few|TRBD1|TRBV4-2|TRBJ1-2
CASSLVTGENYGYTF
TGTGCCAGCAGCCTCGTGACAGGGGAGAACTATGGCTACACCTTC
>-|TRBD1|TRBV6-2/TRBV6-3|TRBJ1-4
CASSGTGLPFNEKLFF
TGTGCCAGCAGCGGGACAGGCCTACCCTTCAATGAAAAACTGTTTTTT
>-|-|TRBV7-2|TRBJ1-6
CASSPEGRGNSPLHF
TGTGCCAGCAGCCCCGAGGGCAGGGGCAATTCACCCCTCCACTTT
>few|-|TRBV27|TRBJ2-1
CASSRPLAEQFF
TGTGCCAGCAGTCGTCCCCTTGCTGAGCAGTTCTTC
>few|-|TRBV7-6|TRBJ2-5
CASSSPIEAQYF
TGTGCCAGCAGCTCCCCCATCGAGGCCCAGTACTTC
>-|-|TRBV6-1|TRBJ2-3
CASSELWGAKDTQYF
TGTGCCAGCAGTGAATTATGGGGGGCTAAGGATACGCAGTATTTT
>-|-|TRBV7-9|TRBJ2-3
CASSLGTSDTQYF
TGTGCCAGCAGCTTAGGGACTTCAGATACGCAGTATTTT
>once|TRBD2|TRBV7-2|TRBJ2-1
CASNMTSGPYNEQFF
TGTGCCAGCAACATGACTAGCGGCCCCTACAATGAGCAGTTCTTC
>-|-|TRBV20-1|TRBJ1-4
CSASWVQGWENEKLFF
TGCAGTGCTAGTTGGGTACAGGGCTGGGAAAATGAAAAACTGTTTTTT
>few|TRBD2|TRBV27|TRBJ2-5
CASKGIKGGKGQETQYF
TGTGCCAGCAAAGGAATTAAGGGAGGGAAGGGCCAAGAGACCCAGTACTTC
>few|TRBD2|TRBV12-3/TRBV12-4|TRBJ2-3
CASSPWTSGSTDTQYF
TGTGCCAGCAGTCCGTGGACTAGTGGTAGCACAGATACGCAGTATTTT
>few|-|TRBV15|TRBJ2-4
CATSSQDLAKNIQYF
TGTGCCACCAGCAGTCAAGATCTAGCCAAAAACATTCAGTACTTC
>few|-|TRBV6-2/TRBV6-3|TRBJ2-1
CASTRSDNEQFF
TGTGCCAGCACACGTTCCGACAATGAGCAGTTCTTC
>few|TRBD1|TRBV20-1|TRBJ2-1
CSARDSGQGLFSYNEQFF
TGCAGTGCTAGAGACTCGGGACAGGGGCTGTTCTCCTACAATGAGCAGTTCTTC
>-|-|TRBV2|TRBJ1-2
CASSVRWTEFYGYTF
TGTGCCAGCAGTGTCCGATGGACGGAATTTTATGGCTACACCTTC
>-|TRBD2|TRBV6-5|TRBJ2-3
CASSYSWGGSDTQYF
TGTGCCAGCAGTTACTCTTGGGGGGGGTCAGATACGCAGTATTTT
>-|TRBD1|TRBV5-1|TRBJ1-2
CASSLTSTGPGYGYTF
TGCGCCAGCAGCTTAACCTCGACAGGGCCGGGCTATGGCTACACCTTC
>once|-|TRBV24-1|TRBJ2-3
CATSDPGRTDTLYF
TGTGCCACCAGTGACCCAGGACGGACAGATACGCTGTATTTT
>-|-|TRBV14|TRBJ2-4
CASSHGGIQYF
TGTGCCAGCAGCCACGGGGGCATTCAGTACTTC
>-|TRBD2|TRBV10-3|TRBJ2-1
CAISESDSGGYNEQFF
TGTGCCATCAGTGAGTCGGACAGCGGGGGTTACAATGAGCAGTTCTTC
>-|-|TRBV5-1|TRBJ2-5
CASSLVGLRSEETQYF
TGCGCCAGCAGCTTGGTGGGGCTGAGGTCGGAAGAGACCCAGTACTTC
>few|-|TRBV6-4|TRBJ2-3
CASSVDFTDTQYF
TGTGCCAGCAGTGTGGACTTCACAGATACGCAGTATTTT
>-|-|TRBV10-3|TRBJ2-7
CAISESPTNSYEQYF
TGTGCCATCAGTGAGTCGCCGACGAATTCCTACGAGCAGTACTTC
>-|-|TRBV4-3|TRBJ1-6
CASSLDASLDSPLHF
TGCGCCAGCAGCCTAGACGCCTCCCTCGATTCACCCCTCCACTTT
>-|TRBD1|TRBV5-1|TRBJ1-1
CASSYGDRGLRDTEAFF
TGCGCCAGCAGCTATGGGGACAGGGGGCTTAGGGACACTGAAGCTTTCTTT
>few|-|TRBV4-2|TRBJ2-5
CASSQDKNSPSFGVRETQYF
TGTGCCAGCAGCCAAGATAAGAACAGCCCGTCCTTTGGAGTACGAGAGACCCAGTACTTC
>-|-|TRBV21-1|TRBJ2-5
CASSQGGVGTPRETQYF
TGTGCCAGCAGTCAGGGGGGTGTGGGGACCCCCCGAGAGACCCAGTACTTC
>-|-|TRBV7-9|TRBJ1-1
CASSLVTLDSYAEAFF
TGTGCCAGCAGCTTAGTAACGTTAGACAGTTACGCTGAAGCTTTCTTT
>-|TRBD1|TRBV5-1|TRBJ2-7
CASSRRTGEYEQYF
TGCGCCAGCAGCCGGAGGACAGGCGAATACGAGCAGTACTTC
>-|TRBD1|TRBV10-3|TRBJ1-1
CAISVDREGKAFF
TGTGCCATCAGCGTAGACAGGGAAGGTAAAGCTTTCTTT
>-|TRBD1|TRBV20-1|TRBJ1-5
CSAGSGGQQPQHF
TGCAGTGCTGGATCAGGGGGCCAACAGCCCCAGCATTTT
>-|-|TRBV11-2|TRBJ1-1
CASSSAPRANTEAFF
TGTGCCAGCAGCTCGGCTCCCCGGGCGAACACTGAAGCTTTCTTT
>few|-|TRBV7-9|TRBJ2-7
CASSHKLFSYEQYF
TGTGCCAGCAGCCACAAACTCTTCTCCTACGAGCAGTACTTC
>-|-|TRBV10-1|TRBJ2-5
CASSAAGALRETQYF
TGCGCCAGCAGTGCGGCAGGGGCCCTTCGAGAGACCCAGTACTTC
>few|-|TRBV20-1|TRBJ1-5
CSARESGAHQPQHF
TGCAGTGCTAGAGAATCAGGGGCCCATCAGCCCCAGCATTTT
>few|-|TRBV5-1|TRBJ2-3
CASREGAGPDTQYF
TGCGCCAGCCGAGAAGGGGCGGGGCCCGATACGCAGTATTTT
>-|-|TRBV25-1|TRBJ2-1
CASSRGEPYNEQFF
TGTGCCAGCAGTAGGGGGGAACCTTACAATGAGCAGTTCTTC
>-|TRBD2|TRBV6-4|TRBJ2-1
CASSVSSGGAYEQFF
TGTGCCAGCAGTGTCTCTAGCGGGGGTGCGTATGAGCAGTTCTTC
>-|TRBD1|TRBV6-5|TRBJ2-7
CASSPDRAAGEQYF
TGTGCCAGCAGCCCGGACAGGGCTGCGGGCGAGCAGTACTTC
>few|-|TRBV12-3/TRBV12-4|TRBJ2-1
CASRPGGDYNEQFF
TGTGCCAGCAGGCCCGGGGGTGACTACAATGAGCAGTTCTTC